The 32 T cell receptor beta chains below were found in one sample sequenced in a study of OX40 agonist ivuxolimab in advanced cancers. Clones were sequenced by immunoSEQ multiplex PCR, and TCRdb holds only the in-frame ones, with some missing. This sample carries roughly 56,000 clones, around nine tenths of them seen once, and the ten largest clones take around 0.61%. The specimen was CD4+ or CD8+ T cells sorted from blood, collected in a trial of the OX40 agonist ivuxolimab. The receptor set was obtained from an adult with an advanced solid tumor such as melanoma, head and neck, liver or kidney cancer.

The V call is TRBV28, the J call TRBJ2-7; D might be TRBD2 (6 bases). CDR3 length: 15 amino acids. Per the germline V gene, CDR1 is MDHEN and CDR2 is SYDVKM. V gave up 8 bases and J gave up 4 bases, with 21 bases separating them. The CDR3 DNA is TGTGCCAGCTTACCCACATGGGGGGTACGGTACGAGCAGTACTTC. Protein: CASLPTWGVRYEQYF.

The CDR3 sequence: CASSKTGGAFGYTF. The CDR3 region has the DNA TGTGCCAGCAGTAAAACAGGGGGCGCCTTTGGCTACACCTTC. The rearrangement uses TRBV6-6 and TRBJ1-2; 9 positions agree with TRBD1. The CDR3 has 14 amino acids. The germline V gene has CDR1 MNHNY and CDR2 SVGAGI (reference sequence). V lost 5 bases to trimming and J lost 7 bases; unmatched junction nucleotides: 8.

V is TRBV5-4 and J is TRBJ2-3; TRBD2 matches at 8 bases. The CDR3 sequence is 14 residues long. Trimming cost V 0 bases and J 4 bases; bases outside gene matches: 1. From germline, CDR1 is SGHNT and CDR2 YYREEE (reference sequence). For the CDR3, the DNA is TGTGCCAGCAGCTTGGGACTAGCGTCAGATACGCAGTATTTT. The encoded protein is CASSLGLASDTQYF.

The CDR3 DNA reads TGTGCCAGCAGCTCTCCGGGACAGGGAAGGTACGAGCAGTACTTC. Its translation is CASSSPGQGRYEQYF. The V gene is TRBV5-5, the J gene TRBJ2-7; 9 nucleotides match TRBD1. The junction had 8 bases not matched to a gene; V was cut back by 3 bases and J by 4 bases. The CDR3 is 15 residues long. Germline values: CDR1 SGHKS, CDR2 YYEKEE (reference sequence).

Only one count was recorded for this clone. V and J are TRBV7-9 and TRBJ2-1; 9 bases map to TRBD2. This CDR3 contains 14 residues. V dropped 2 bases and J dropped 8; count of bases not matched to a gene: 4. CDR1 and CDR2 from the germline V gene are SEHNR and FQNEAQ (reference sequence). The chain's CDR3 is CASSLNSGSYEQFF. Written as DNA, the CDR3 is TGTGCCAGCAGCTTAAATAGCGGGAGCTATGAGCAGTTCTTC.

The chain is built from TRBV13 and TRBJ1-1; weak D call: TRBD1 (5 bases). The germline V and J ends were trimmed by 7 bases and 4 bases, with 19 bases remaining between them. The CDR3 length is 15 residues. The germline gives CDR1 PRHDT, CDR2 FYEKMQ (reference sequence). CDR3 DNA: TGTGCCAGCACCCGGACACGTACCTTGGGCACTGAAGCTTTCTTT. Amino acids: CASTRTRTLGTEAFF. Full variable domain (rest looked up from reference TRBV13 and TRBJ1-1): AAGVIQSPRHLIKEKRETATLKCYPIPRHDTVYWYQQGPGQDPQFLISFYEKMQSDKGSIPDRFSAQQFSDYHSELNMSSLELGDSALYFCASTRTRTLGTEAFFGQGTRLTVV.

This clone was recorded once. The chain is built from TRBV5-1 and TRBJ2-2; TRBD1 might be the D (5 bases). The CDR3 totals 14 residues. Germline CDR1 SGHRS, CDR2 YFSETQ. V was trimmed by 4 bases and J by 0 bases, leaving 7 bases between them. CDR3: CASSLGPNTGELFF. CDR3 bases: TGCGCCAGCAGCCTGGGGCCGAACACCGGGGAGCTGTTTTTT.

V and J are TRBV10-2 and TRBJ1-1; D is unclear. The CDR3 has 13 residues. The V and J ends lost 7 bases and 0 bases respectively, with 9 bases between them. Germline V CDR1 and CDR2: WSHSY, SAAADI. CDR3 protein: CASKAGVNTEAFF. The CDR3 nucleotides read TGCGCCAGCAAGGCGGGCGTGAACACTGAAGCTTTCTTT.

The chain is built from TRBV7-9 and TRBJ1-1; weak D call: TRBD1 (6 bases). The CDR3 is 13 residues long. In germline, CDR1 is SEHNR, CDR2 FQNEAQ (reference sequence). In DNA form, the CDR3 reads TGTGTGTCTGAGGGCAGGGGTAGCACTGAAGCTTTCTTT. Protein sequence: CVSEGRGSTEAFF.

The chain joins TRBV2 to TRBJ2-7, with D uncertain. This CDR3 has 12 amino acids. The V and J ends lost 6 bases and 0 bases respectively, with 6 bases between them. Per germline, CDR1 SNHLY and CDR2 FYNNEI. CDR3 DNA: TGTGCCAGCAGGGTAGTCTCCTACGAGCAGTACTTC. Translating gives CASRVVSYEQYF.

The table lists this clone with a count of one. This chain connects TRBV27 to TRBJ1-2; 7 positions match TRBD1. The CDR3 spans 15 residues. With 0 bases clipped from V and 8 bases from J, the junction kept 9 bases outside the gene matches. Germline V gives CDR1 MNHEY, CDR2 SMNVEV (reference sequence). The CDR3 region is CASSLSTQGVGGYTF. The CDR3 nucleotides are TGTGCCAGCAGTTTATCTACCCAGGGGGTCGGGGGCTACACCTTC.

The rearrangement links TRBV7-3 to TRBJ2-5; D gene unclear. V dropped 3 bases and J dropped 4 bases, with 9 bases sitting between them. Looked up from germline, CDR1 is SGHTA and CDR2 is FQGTGA. This CDR3 is built from 13 residues. CDR3 DNA sequence: TGTGCCAGCAGCTTGGGCGGTGGAGAGACCCAGTACTTC. Amino acids: CASSLGGGETQYF.

This rearrangement joins TRBV7-2 to TRBJ2-7, with 13 bases fitting TRBD2. Trimming cost V 8 bases and J 3 bases; bases outside gene matches: 4. Germline-derived CDR1 and CDR2 are SGHTA and FQGNSA. The CDR3 contains 14 residues. The CDR3 sequence: CASGWTSGSYEQYF. The CDR3 nucleotides read TGTGCCAGCGGATGGACTAGCGGGAGCTACGAGCAGTACTTC. Supplemented by reference TRBV7-2 and TRBJ2-7, the full variable domain reads GAGVSQSPSNKVTEKGKDVELRCDPISGHTALYWYRQSLGQGLEFLIYFQGNSAPDKSGLPSDRFSAERTGGSVSTLTIQRTQQEDSAVYLCASGWTSGSYEQYFGPGTRLTVT.

The CDR3 region has the DNA TGTGCCAGCAGGCTCCAGGGGGCGCAGGGCTACACCTTC. Translation gives CASRLQGAQGYTF. This rearrangement joins TRBV28 to TRBJ1-2, with 8 bases identical to TRBD1. The CDR3 spans 13 residues. Per germline, CDR1 MDHEN and CDR2 SYDVKM. V dropped 6 bases and J dropped 8; count of bases not matched to a gene: 8.

The chain employs TRBV28 and TRBJ2-1; 9 bases agree with TRBD1. V was clipped by 3 bases and J by 4 bases; unmatched bases: 4. CDR1 MDHEN and CDR2 SYDVKM come from the germline V gene. The CDR3 has 15 amino acids. The CDR3 protein is CASSFRDRVYNEQFF. CDR3 bases: TGTGCCAGCAGTTTCAGGGACAGGGTATACAATGAGCAGTTCTTC.

This clone was picked up one time. The chain recombines TRBV7-9 with TRBJ2-7; 7 bases align to TRBD1. Germline V gene lookup returns CDR1 SEHNR and CDR2 FQNEAQ (reference sequence). The junction had 4 bases not matched to a gene; V was cut back by 5 bases and J by 6 bases. This CDR3 has 12 amino acids. CDR3 DNA sequence: TGTGCCAGCAGCCTCGGGACAGTCGAGCAGTACTTC. Amino acids: CASSLGTVEQYF.

The chain joins TRBV6-1 to TRBJ2-3; D is unclear. There are 15 residues in the CDR3. V was shortened by 0 bases and J by 3 bases, with 10 bases between the two germline ends. Germline-derived CDR1 and CDR2 are MNHNS and SASEGT. CDR3 sequence reads: CASSEALPQTDTQYF. CDR3 sequence (DNA): TGTGCCAGCAGTGAAGCGCTCCCCCAGACAGATACGCAGTATTTT.

This clone was seen a handful of times. This rearrangement joins TRBV2 to TRBJ2-7; D is uncertain. V dropped 8 bases and J dropped 2 bases, with 19 bases sitting between them. The CDR3 has 15 residues. Germline V gene lookup returns CDR1 SNHLY and CDR2 FYNNEI. The CDR3 DNA sequence: TGTGCCAGCTCCGGTCAGCGCGGTCTACCCTACGAGCAGTACTTC. Protein product: CASSGQRGLPYEQYF.

This clone occurred once. The rearrangement joins TRBV2 to TRBJ2-2; D possibly uses TRBD1 or TRBD2 (5 bases each). The CDR3 covers 15 residues. V was pared by 3 bases and J by 3 bases, with 11 bases between. Looked up from germline, CDR1 is SNHLY and CDR2 is FYNNEI. CDR3 loop: CASSDRGPHTGELFF. The CDR3, as DNA: TGTGCCAGCAGTGATAGGGGACCTCACACCGGGGAGCTGTTTTTT.

The chain's CDR3 is CASATEEETQYF. Written as DNA, the CDR3 is TGTGCCAGCGCCACGGAGGAGGAGACCCAGTACTTC. The chain is built from TRBV7-2 and TRBJ2-5; possibly TRBD2 for D (5 bases). With 8 bases removed from V and 5 bases from J, the gap between germline ends came to 12 bases. Looked up from germline, CDR1 is SGHTA and CDR2 is FQGNSA. The CDR3 is made up of 12 amino acids. Drawing the rest from reference TRBV7-2 and TRBJ2-5, the complete variable domain is GAGVSQSPSNKVTEKGKDVELRCDPISGHTALYWYRQSLGQGLEFLIYFQGNSAPDKSGLPSDRFSAERTGGSVSTLTIQRTQQEDSAVYLCASATEEETQYFGPGTRLLVL.

The rearrangement links TRBV28 to TRBJ2-6; 8 bases align to TRBD1. This CDR3 has 16 amino acids. V lost 7 bases and J lost 1; bases outside the gene matches: 6. The V gene's germline CDR1 is MDHEN and CDR2 SYDVKM. The CDR3 spells CASTPTGVSGANVLTF. As DNA, the CDR3 is TGTGCCAGCACCCCGACAGGGGTTTCTGGGGCCAACGTCCTGACTTTC.

This rearrangement joins TRBV10-3 to TRBJ1-1; no reliable D call. The CDR3 extends over 14 amino acids. The germline V and J ends were trimmed by 6 bases and 6 bases, with 17 bases remaining between them. Germline V CDR1 and CDR2: ENHRY, SYGVKD. In DNA, the CDR3 is TGTGCCATCAGCCCAAGCGGGAGGAGCCCTGAAGCTTTCTTT. It yields the protein CAISPSGRSPEAFF.

This rearrangement joins TRBV7-2 to TRBJ2-3; 7 bases match TRBD2. The CDR3 runs to 16 residues. Unmatched junction bases numbered 5, after V lost 1 base and J lost 1 base. Germline V gene data show CDR1 as SGHTA and CDR2 as FQGNSA. The CDR3 reads CASSLGLAVGTDTQYF. The CDR3 bases are TGTGCCAGCAGCTTAGGACTAGCTGTTGGCACAGATACGCAGTATTTT.

The chain combines TRBV5-1 with TRBJ2-5; 10 bases agree with TRBD1. The germline CDR1 and CDR2 sequences are SGHRS and YFSETQ. V trimming: 4 bases; J trimming: 4 bases; junction bases outside the gene matches: 10. The CDR3 contains 16 residues. CDR3 DNA sequence: TGCGCCAGCAGCACCGGCCGGGGACAGGGGAGAGAGACCCAGTACTTC. Protein product: CASSTGRGQGRETQYF.

This clone has a single count. The chain uses TRBV18 and TRBJ1-2; a weak D match, TRBD1 (5 bases). Trimming cost V 4 bases and J 5 bases, with 20 bases left between them. The CDR3 totals 16 residues. Germline V lookup: CDR1 KGHSH, CDR2 LQKENI. This CDR3 reads CASSQESSGTEYGYTF. The CDR3 region has the DNA TGTGCCAGCTCACAAGAGAGCTCCGGGACGGAGTATGGCTACACCTTC.

Comment on this clone: Additional DNA sequences in this sample encode the identical CDR3. The rearrangement links TRBV9 to TRBJ2-1; the match to TRBD2 covers 9 bases. The CDR3 runs 16 residues. CDR1 is SGDLS and CDR2 is YYNGEE in the germline V gene. The V segment lost 2 bases and the J segment 0 bases; nucleotides outside the gene matches: 3. The CDR3 DNA reads as TGTGCCAGCAGCGTTTTTAGCGGGAGCTCCTACAATGAGCAGTTCTTC. This codes for CASSVFSGSSYNEQFF. The variable domain in full, completed from reference TRBV9 and TRBJ2-1, reads DSGVTQTPKHLITATGQRVTLRCSPRSGDLSVYWYQQSLDQGLQFLIQYYNGEERAKGNILERFSAQQFPDLHSELNLSSLELGDSALYFCASSVFSGSSYNEQFFGPGTRLTVL.

The rearrangement links TRBV6-5 to TRBJ1-3; 7 bases fit TRBD1. J was trimmed by 1 base and V by 6 bases; bases with no gene match: 3. This CDR3 has 14 residues. Germline V gene lookup returns CDR1 MNHEY and CDR2 SVGAGI. The CDR3 here is CASSLTGSGNTIYF. The CDR3 DNA reads as TGTGCCAGCAGCCTGACAGGGTCTGGAAACACCATATATTTT.

The chain couples TRBV28 to TRBJ2-2; no definite D call. CDR3 size: 14 residues. V lost 5 bases and J 4 bases, leaving 11 bases between the germline ends. Germline V CDR1 and CDR2: MDHEN, SYDVKM. This CDR3 is CASSKPSLTGELFF. The CDR3 DNA follows: TGTGCCAGCAGTAAGCCGTCCCTCACCGGGGAGCTGTTTTTT.

The chain is built from TRBV7-3 and TRBJ1-1; D not certain. Trimming cost V 1 base and J 2 bases, with 8 bases left between them. Germline loops: CDR1 SGHTA, CDR2 FQGTGA. This CDR3 is built from 14 residues. For the CDR3, the DNA is TGTGCCAGCAGCTTAAAAGGAACCAACACTGAAGCTTTCTTT. This codes for CASSLKGTNTEAFF.

V usage is TRBV5-4 and J usage is TRBJ2-1; no firm D call. CDR3 length: 11 residues. CDR1 and CDR2 from the germline V gene are SGHNT and YYREEE (reference sequence). The V end lost 0 bases, the J end lost 10 bases, and 5 bases lay between the germline ends. CDR3 in amino acids: CASSLATEQFF. The CDR3, as DNA: TGTGCCAGCAGCTTGGCCACGGAGCAGTTCTTC.

The rearrangement joins TRBV7-3 to TRBJ2-7, with unresolved D. Trimming left V 2 bases short and J 0 bases short, with 8 bases between. The CDR3 length is 14 residues. Germline V gives CDR1 SGHTA, CDR2 FQGTGA. The CDR3 loop reads CASSLAAYSYEQYF. CDR3 bases: TGTGCCAGCAGCTTAGCAGCCTACTCCTACGAGCAGTACTTC.

The chain uses TRBV19 and TRBJ2-6; no reliable D call. V lost 10 bases, J lost 0 bases, and 13 bases lay in between. The CDR3 is 15 residues long. Germline loops: CDR1 LNHDA, CDR2 SQIVND (reference sequence). In DNA form, the CDR3 reads TGTGCCACCAAAGCCCAAAGCTCTGGGGCCAACGTCCTGACTTTC. The encoded protein is CATKAQSSGANVLTF.